One and the same sample provided the 7 T cell receptor beta chains below, sequenced in a study of vaccination effects on CD4 cells after COVID-19. The assay was immunoSEQ multiplex PCR, and TCRdb's table has in-frame clones only and misses some. Here the sample spans 65,000 to 70,000 clones, about 80% being singletons. Which antigens these TCRs recognize remains unknown. Under the ViraFEST assay, PBMC were stimulated with viral peptide pools so that antigen-specific CD4+ T cells expanded. Sequencing was performed afterwards. Researchers isolated CD4+ T cells once around 11 days of culture had elapsed. Vaccine administered to participants consisted of two doses of either BNT162b2 or mRNA-1273. Sequenced here: CD4+ T cells from PBMCs cultured with HCoV-OC43 spike peptides, sampled after COVID-19 vaccination. Subset: HCoV-OC43 spike overlapping peptide pool stimulation. The receptors stem from a human donor who received a COVID-19 vaccine.

V gene TRBV5-1 combines with J gene TRBJ2-7; TRBD1 matches 7 bases. The CDR3 consists of 13 residues. Germline-derived CDR1 and CDR2 are SGHRS and YFSETQ. The V segment lost 2 bases and the J segment 6 bases; nucleotides outside the gene matches: 5. Here the CDR3 DNA reads TGCGCCAGCAGCTTAGAATACAGGGGCGAGCAGTACGTC. Translated, it gives CASSLEYRGEQYV.

A few counts support this clone. The gene calls are TRBV10-3 and TRBJ2-7; D may be TRBD1 (5 bases). V gave up 4 bases and J gave up 3 bases, with 7 bases separating them. The CDR3 sequence is 12 residues long. Germline V lookup: CDR1 ENHRY, CDR2 SYGVKD. This CDR3 reads CAISADSYEQYV. The CDR3 DNA follows: TGTGCCATCAGTGCCGACAGCTACGAGCAGTACGTC.

The chain employs TRBV5-1 and TRBJ1-2; 9 bases line up with TRBD1. Germline lookup yields CDR1 SGHRS and CDR2 YFSETQ. CDR3 length: 18 residues. The V segment lost 5 bases and the J segment 0 bases; nucleotides outside the gene matches: 14. In DNA form, the CDR3 reads TGCGCCAGCAGACGAACACCGACAGGGGGAAATACTAACTATGGCTACACCTTC. As protein: CASRRTPTGGNTNYGYTF.

The chain joins TRBV24-1 to TRBJ2-3, with TRBD1 as a possible D gene (5 bases). This CDR3 spans 16 amino acids. Germline V CDR1 and CDR2: KGHDR, SFDVKD. V was shortened by 0 bases and J by 4 bases, with 13 bases between the two germline ends. The CDR3 spells CATSDLGASGPDTQYF. CDR3 DNA: TGTGCCACCAGTGATTTGGGGGCTTCTGGGCCAGATACGCAGTATTTT.

This clone has more than one count but fewer than ten. The chain couples TRBV28 to TRBJ1-2; D is perhaps TRBD1 (5 bases). CDR3 length: 11 residues. Trimming left V 9 bases short and J 8 bases short, with 13 bases between. Per germline, CDR1 MDHEN and CDR2 SYDVKM. The CDR3 spells CASGAGRGYTF. In DNA form, the CDR3 reads TGTGCCAGTGGAGCGGGGCGAGGCTACACCTTC.

The V call is TRBV18, the J call TRBJ1-2; D is unclear. V was cut by 3 bases and J by 4 bases, with 18 bases left in between. The CDR3 totals 16 residues. Per the germline V gene, CDR1 is KGHSH and CDR2 is LQKENI. Written as DNA, the CDR3 is TGTGCCAGCTCACCCTCGACCTCAACTGGAGGCTATGGCTACACCTTC. Translated, it gives CASSPSTSTGGYGYTF.

The chain joins TRBV2 to TRBJ1-2; 8 bases match TRBD1. Trimming removed 6 bases from V and 6 bases from J; junction bases left unmatched: 3. The germline V gene encodes CDR1 SNHLY and CDR2 FYNNEI. CDR3 length: 12 residues. Here the CDR3 reads CASSPTGDGYTF. The CDR3 DNA follows: TGTGCCAGCAGCCCGACAGGGGATGGCTACACCTTC.